This T cell receptor (beta chain) appears in the sequencing data of a study of regulatory T cells in long-lasting Graves disease. The time point was: persistent/refractory GD, antithyroid drugs over 5 years with positive TRAb. Following extraction of RNA from PBMCs, that RNA was used to make the TCR library. The CDR3 consists of 14 residues. Per the germline V gene, CDR1 is SGHRS and CDR2 is YFSETQ. Trimming stripped 5 bases from V and 5 bases from J, with 17 bases between. This clonotype has more than one count but fewer than ten. CDR3 regions were amplified by Arm-PCR using iRepertoire HTBI primers to build TCR beta libraries. TCRdb called the multiplex PCR reads again in MiXCR, with one record for every CDR3 protein. The sample contains a few hundred thousand distinct CDR3 sequences, approximately 23% of which appear only once.

The sequenced sample was peripheral blood mononuclear cells (PBMCs), obtained when the disease was refractory, from a patient treated with antithyroid drugs. The chain employs TRBV5-1 and TRBJ2-7; D perhaps matches TRBD2 (6 bases). The TCR originated in a woman aged 40 to 50 with Graves disease. CDR3 region: CASSYRGTGNEQYF. The CDR3 DNA follows: TGCGCCAGCAGTTACCGGGGGACGGGGAACGAGCAGTACTTC.